This T cell receptor beta chain emerged from a study of metastatic and nonmetastatic thyroid tumors. V shed 4 bases and J 0 bases; nucleotides not matched to a gene: 11. The CDR3 is made up of 17 amino acids. Germline V lookup: CDR1 SGHDN, CDR2 FVKESK. All patients were treatment-naive before thyroid surgery. TCRdb redid the clone calls on the PCR reads using MiXCR. The sample includes about 21,000 clones, around 20% of them seen just once. This clonotype was sampled from a male donor with papillary thyroid cancer or a benign thyroid nodule (not recorded which). Some clones in this sample may be carry-over from other donors' samples. The rearrangement uses TRBV14 and TRBJ2-7; 8 bases are a match to TRBD1. Sequenced material: blood. CDR3 protein: CASSRGVRTGHSYEQYF. The CDR3 DNA reads TGTGCCAGCAGCCGGGGTGTCAGGACAGGGCACTCCTACGAGCAGTACTTC.